Reported below is one T cell receptor (beta chain). The record originates from a study of radiation and T cells in renal cell carcinoma. Trimming cost V 3 bases and J 3 bases; bases outside gene matches: 4. This CDR3 spans 14 amino acids. The germline CDR1 and CDR2 sequences are KGHSH and LQKENI. TCRdb's table, derived via immunoSEQ multiplex PCR, lists solely in-frame clones and lacks some. The table has about 150,000 clones, approximately 90% seen once. The sample's time point: blood 2 weeks post-SBRT. Noted treatment: 15 Gy SBRT to primary tumor, nephrectomy 4 weeks later. Clear cell pathology was present in this patient's renal cell carcinoma.

The clonotype was recovered from a woman aged 50 to 60 with renal cell carcinoma. This specimen was blood, taken from a patient whose treatment included radiotherapy and nephrectomy. The chain is built from TRBV18 and TRBJ2-5, with TRBD2 matching over 7 bases. CDR3 DNA sequence: TGTGCCAGCTCACCGGGGGGGATTAAAGAGACCCAGTACTTC. Residues: CASSPGGIKETQYF. Supplemented by reference TRBV18 and TRBJ2-5, the full variable domain reads NAGVMQNPRHLVRRRGQEARLRCSPMKGHSHVYWYRQLPEEGLKFMVYLQKENIIDESGMPKERFSAEFPKEGPSILRIQQVVRGDSAAYFCASSPGGIKETQYFGPGTRLLVL.